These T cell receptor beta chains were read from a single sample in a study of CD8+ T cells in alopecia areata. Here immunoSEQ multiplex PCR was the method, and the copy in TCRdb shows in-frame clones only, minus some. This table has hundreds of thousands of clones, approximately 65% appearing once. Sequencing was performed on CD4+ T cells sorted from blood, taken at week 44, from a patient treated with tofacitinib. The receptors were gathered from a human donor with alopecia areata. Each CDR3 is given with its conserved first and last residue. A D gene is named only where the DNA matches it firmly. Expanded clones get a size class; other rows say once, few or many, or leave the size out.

cdr3_nt: TGCGCCAGCAGCCGGGACTCCAGCTCTGGGGCCAACGTCCTGACTTTC
cdr3_aa: CASSRDSSSGANVLTF
clone_size: -
v_call: TRBV4-3
j_call: TRBJ2-6
d_call: -

cdr3_nt: TGCGCCAGCAGCCAAGCGGGAACAGATACGCAGTATTTT
cdr3_aa: CASSQAGTDTQYF
clone_size: -
v_call: TRBV4-3
j_call: TRBJ2-3
d_call: -

cdr3_nt: TGTGCCAGCAGCGTCGTCAAATTCCACCGCTACGAGCAGTACTTC
cdr3_aa: CASSVVKFHRYEQYF
clone_size: -
v_call: TRBV5-6
j_call: TRBJ2-7
d_call: -

cdr3_nt: TGTGCCAGCAGTTACCAGGGACAGGGGACGGCTGAAGCTTTCTTT
cdr3_aa: CASSYQGQGTAEAFF
clone_size: -
v_call: TRBV6-6
j_call: TRBJ1-1
d_call: TRBD1

cdr3_nt: TGTGCCTGGAGTACGGGCGGCGGAAACACCATATATTTT
cdr3_aa: CAWSTGGGNTIYF
clone_size: -
v_call: TRBV30
j_call: TRBJ1-3
d_call: -

cdr3_nt: TGTGCCTGGAGTAGGATGGAGACCCAGTACTTC
cdr3_aa: CAWSRMETQYF
clone_size: few
v_call: TRBV30
j_call: TRBJ2-5
d_call: -

cdr3_nt: TGCGCCAGCAGCTTGAGCCGGGACTACGAGCAGTACTTC
cdr3_aa: CASSLSRDYEQYF
clone_size: -
v_call: TRBV5-1
j_call: TRBJ2-7
d_call: -

cdr3_nt: TGTGCCAGCAGTGATTGGGGTTCAGAGCAGTTCTTC
cdr3_aa: CASSDWGSEQFF
clone_size: -
v_call: TRBV25-1
j_call: TRBJ2-1
d_call: -

cdr3_nt: TGTGCCAGCACCAAATCGACAGGGTTCGGGGATTCACCCCTCCACTTT
cdr3_aa: CASTKSTGFGDSPLHF
clone_size: once
v_call: TRBV18
j_call: TRBJ1-6
d_call: TRBD1

cdr3_nt: TGCAGCGTTGCCAATGGCTACACCTTC
cdr3_aa: CSVANGYTF
clone_size: -
v_call: TRBV29-1
j_call: TRBJ1-2
d_call: -

cdr3_nt: TGTGCCAGCAGCCCACGCACAGATACGCAGTATTTT
cdr3_aa: CASSPRTDTQYF
clone_size: -
v_call: TRBV7-2
j_call: TRBJ2-3
d_call: -

cdr3_nt: TGCGCCAGCAGCACCTCTCGTCGGGAGTTGAGCACTGAAGCTTTCTTT
cdr3_aa: CASSTSRRELSTEAFF
clone_size: once
v_call: TRBV5-1
j_call: TRBJ1-1
d_call: -

cdr3_nt: TGCAGCGTAGGACAGGGCGGCCGCAATCAGCCCCAGCATTTT
cdr3_aa: CSVGQGGRNQPQHF
clone_size: -
v_call: TRBV29-1
j_call: TRBJ1-5
d_call: TRBD1

cdr3_nt: TGTGCCAGCAGCCAAATGGGGATTATGAACACTGAAGCTTTCTTT
cdr3_aa: CASSQMGIMNTEAFF
clone_size: -
v_call: TRBV5-6
j_call: TRBJ1-1
d_call: -

cdr3_nt: TGCGCCAGCAGAACCTTGGGAGGGAACAATGAGCAGTTCTTC
cdr3_aa: CASRTLGGNNEQFF
clone_size: -
v_call: TRBV4-3
j_call: TRBJ2-1
d_call: TRBD2

cdr3_nt: TGTGCCTGGGGGGGGGACAGCAATCAGCCCCAGCATTTT
cdr3_aa: CAWGGDSNQPQHF
clone_size: -
v_call: TRBV30
j_call: TRBJ1-5
d_call: -

cdr3_nt: TGTGCCAGCAGTCAGGGACTAGCGGGGGGACGCACAGATACGCAGTATTTT
cdr3_aa: CASSQGLAGGRTDTQYF
clone_size: once
v_call: TRBV2
j_call: TRBJ2-3
d_call: TRBD2

cdr3_nt: TGTGCCAGCAGACGACCGGGCACCGGGGAGCTGTTTTTT
cdr3_aa: CASRRPGTGELFF
clone_size: -
v_call: TRBV6-5
j_call: TRBJ2-2
d_call: -

cdr3_nt: TGCAGCGTTGGTGTCAACTCTTACGAGCAGTACTTC
cdr3_aa: CSVGVNSYEQYF
clone_size: -
v_call: TRBV29-1
j_call: TRBJ2-7
d_call: -

cdr3_nt: TGTGCCAGCAGCAACCGCGGGACAGTGCGGAACACCGGGGAGCTGTTTTTT
cdr3_aa: CASSNRGTVRNTGELFF
clone_size: once
v_call: TRBV7-8
j_call: TRBJ2-2
d_call: -

cdr3_nt: TGTGCCAGCAGATCAGTTAGCGGGAATGAGCAGTTCTTC
cdr3_aa: CASRSVSGNEQFF
clone_size: -
v_call: TRBV7-6
j_call: TRBJ2-1
d_call: TRBD2

cdr3_nt: TGCGCCAGCAGCCAATTTCGGACAGGGAACTATGGCTACACCTTC
cdr3_aa: CASSQFRTGNYGYTF
clone_size: -
v_call: TRBV4-3
j_call: TRBJ1-2
d_call: TRBD1